Detailed here is one T cell receptor beta chain. The antigen this receptor binds is unknown. One base away there is no much larger clone; base qualities are not given. The source of the sample is a study of T cell responses to AZD1222 COVID-19 vaccine (dated by TCRdb to the early 2020s). About the study as a whole: AZD1222 recipients given second doses at about 4 weeks or at about 12 weeks were pooled, since spike-specific TCR depth and breadth were not found to differ between the two schedules. TCR sequencing was performed for about 240 trial participants, of whom around 210 were given two doses of AZD1222 and 26 were given two doses of MenACWY control vaccine. Trial participants were enrolled by age into 18-55, 56-69 and 70-plus year subgroups, with approximately 150, 30 and 60 TCR-sequenced participants respectively.

From V the trimming removes 1 base and from J it removes 6 bases, while the gene matches leave 8 bases of the junction unaccounted for. From a lookup of the germline V gene (reference sequence), CDR1 and CDR2 are GTSNPN and SVGIG. Including cysteine and phenylalanine, the CDR3 has 15 amino acids. Only CDR3 DNA is held: 45 bases, read in frame from base 1. Findings and caveats that apply to the study as a whole: Conclusions about previously exposed vaccinees are limited, since just a handful of AZD1222 recipients were seropositive for SARS-CoV-2 at baseline. After two AZD1222 doses, both the breadth and the depth of spike-specific TCRs were significantly higher than at day 0 and than in MenACWY recipients. Participants were mostly white British and included more females than males, and it was suggested by the authors that clonal diversity may have been underestimated. No day 14 peak-response samples were available, so repertoires were characterized only after the peak T cell response. Reportedly, almost half of the unique spike-specific TCRs recognized epitopes lying outside the regions that are mutated in the B.1.351 and B.1.1.7 variants. The whole spike protein was spanned by vaccine-associated CD4 TCRs, and dominant responses were seen in regions 160-218 and 743-854. The 56-69-year group was small, and its depth increase did not reach significance, likely because of low power.

The CDR3 regions of human TCRbeta chains were subjected to immunosequencing. Turning to the authors' computational methods: TCRs in the repertoires were matched against a reference library of SARS-CoV-2-specific TCRs that had been generated with the MIRA antigen-specificity platform. Breadth was defined as the fraction of unique TCRs that were SARS-CoV-2-associated, and depth was defined as the fraction of total T cells that were SARS-CoV-2-associated. Each spike-specific TCR was assigned to its reactive spike region and to a CD4 or CD8 class using the MIRA data. Log10-transformed breadth and depth values were compared by one-way ANOVA with Sidak's multiple comparisons tests. The clones in this table, taken by TCRdb from immuneACCESS, are in-frame only. Not every clone is retained; where verified, under half of the shortfall comes from an unresolved V gene, and the cause of the rest is unknown. V, J and clone size derive from that table, while D and trimming were established from the DNA sequence. Recorded for this sample are 150,000 to 200,000 clones; around 88% of them occurred a single time. 7.7% of the sample lies in the top ten.

The time point label for this specimen denotes: baseline before first vaccination. Vaccinee samples were obtained from the UK trials COV001 and COV002, which included a single-blind randomized controlled phase 2/3 trial of AZD1222 (ChAdOx1 nCoV-19) in healthy adults. For TCRbeta chain sequencing, PBMC samples from trial participants were taken at day 0 and at day 28 after the second dose. This specimen was peripheral blood, taken on day 0 of AZD1222 vaccination. The V gene is TRBV30 and the J gene is TRBJ1-5; a stretch of 8 junction bases matches TRBD1. This TCR came from an adult in good health. The CDR3 region has the sequence CAWSATTGGSQPQHF. The nucleotides read TGTGCCTGGAGTGCCACAACAGGGGGGAGTCAGCCCCAGCATTTT.